This T cell receptor (beta chain) was obtained from a study of shared clonotypes between healthy human individuals. Study-wide context: CD4 naive cells filled three plates per donor, CD4 memory three, CD8 naive two and CD8 memory one. Study-wide results and caveats: At large depth, rarefaction still showed sorted-subset sequencing to be incomplete. In several donors, approximately 5% of naive CD4 clonotypes appeared in common. Estimated clonotype richness was generally higher in naive than memory subsets.

Some clones are missing from TCRdb's copy, which holds only in-frame ones; the method was immunoSEQ multiplex PCR. The data contain about 2.3 million clones, just under 95% of them singletons. Note on this clone: Its antigen is still unknown.

V lost 4 bases, J lost 4 bases, and 12 bases lay in between. The CDR3 contains 14 residues. Per germline, CDR1 LNHNV and CDR2 YYDKDF (reference sequence). Material: naive CD4+ T cells from PBMCs. The subset: CD45RA+ positively selected. This sequence was found in a man between 18 and 35 years old in good health. Some clones in this sample may be carry-over from other donors' samples. This rearrangement joins TRBV15 to TRBJ2-3; D uncertain. The CDR3 DNA follows: TGTGCCACCAGCACAAACAGTCGCGCAGATACGCAGTATTTT. It is translated as CATSTNSRADTQYF. The full variable domain, its missing parts supplied by reference TRBV15 and TRBJ2-3, is DAMVIQNPRYQVTQFGKPVTLSCSQTLNHNVMYWYQQKSSQAPKLLFHYYDKDFNNEADTPDNFQSRRPNTSFCFLDIRSPGLGDTAMYLCATSTNSRADTQYFGPGTRLTVL.